This T cell receptor (beta chain) comes out of a study of T cells in Graves' hyperthyroidism and ophthalmopathy. Study-wide results and caveats: A 13 V-J model separated ophthalmopathy from stable hyperthyroidism.

RNA transcripts gave rise to amplified TCR beta CDR3 regions. During a first-round RT-PCR of the TCR CDR3, the HTBI primer set was used. TCRdb itself ran the multiplex PCR reads through MiXCR, one entry per CDR3 protein. The table shows 350,000 to 450,000 distinct CDR3 sequences, with more than 13% occurring only once. Disease lasting under 3 months, a NOSPECS grade of at least 4, and a Clinical Activity Score of at least 3 were features of the ophthalmopathy patients. Diagnoses used clinical symptoms, serum thyroxine and TRAb, thyroid ultrasound and orbital computed tomography. The CDR3 runs 15 residues. Between the trimmed V and J ends, which lost 4 bases and 6 bases, there was a span of 17 bases. From germline, CDR1 is SGHDT and CDR2 YYEEEE. This clonotype appeared many times. The antigen is unknown.

The source is a man between 50 and 59 years old with Graves' ophthalmopathy. This rearrangement joins TRBV5-6 to TRBJ2-1, with D perhaps being TRBD1 or TRBD2 (5 bases each). Sequencing used blood. DNA of the CDR3: TGTGCCAGCAGCCCTGTGGGGGACGGCGGCAATGAGCAGTTCTTC. Protein product: CASSPVGDGGNEQFF.